This TCR beta chain was captured by sequencing in a study of T cell responses to AZD1222 COVID-19 vaccine (dated by TCRdb to 2020 to 2022). Broadly, across the study: Because spike-specific TCR depth and breadth did not differ between the two schedules, AZD1222 recipients who got a second dose at roughly 4 weeks were pooled with those who got a second dose at roughly 12 weeks. TCR sequencing was performed for fewer than 250 trial participants, of whom about 200 were given two doses of AZD1222 and around 25 were given two doses of MenACWY control vaccine. Enrollment into the trials was organized by age into subgroups of 18-55, 56-69 and 70-plus years, and those subgroups contained about 150, 27 and 61 TCR-sequenced participants, respectively. General findings and caveats noted by the study authors: Conclusions about previously exposed vaccinees are limited because only six or seven AZD1222 recipients were SARS-CoV-2 seropositive at baseline. The 56-69-year group was small, and its depth increase did not reach significance, likely because of low power. Most participants were white British and females outnumbered males, and the authors suggested that clonal diversity may have been underestimated. Because no samples from the day 14 peak response were available, repertoires could be characterized only after the peak T cell response. Vaccine-associated CD4 TCRs spanned the whole spike protein, with dominant responses in regions 160-218 and 743-854. Spike-specific TCR breadth and depth rose significantly after two AZD1222 doses compared with day 0 and with MenACWY recipients. Reportedly, almost half of the unique spike-specific TCRs recognized epitopes lying outside the regions that are mutated in the B.1.351 and B.1.1.7 variants.

The CDR3 regions of human TCRbeta chains were analyzed by immunosequencing. As for the authors' bioinformatics: Repertoire TCRs were matched against a reference library of SARS-CoV-2-specific TCRs generated with the MIRA antigen-specificity platform. Breadth was defined as the fraction of unique TCRs that were SARS-CoV-2-associated. Depth was defined as the fraction of total T cells that were SARS-CoV-2-associated. Using the MIRA data, every spike-specific TCR was mapped to the spike region that the TCR reacted to and assigned to either a CD4 or a CD8 class. Log10-transformed breadth and depth values were compared by one-way ANOVA with Sidak's multiple comparisons tests. TCRdb's version of the immuneACCESS table is confined to in-frame rearrangements and falls short of the full clone set. An unresolved V gene accounts for under half of the shortfall where checked; the remainder is of unknown origin. Clonal size and the V and J genes are those of that table, whereas D and trimming came from the DNA. This sample lists about 120,000 clones; 90% to 95% were detected once. The top ten clonotypes cover approximately 3.1% of the sample.

The time point label, as the study defines it: baseline before first vaccination. The vaccinee samples were drawn from two UK trials, COV001 and COV002, one of which was a single-blind randomized controlled phase 2/3 trial testing AZD1222 (ChAdOx1 nCoV-19) in healthy adults. For TCRbeta chain sequencing, PBMC samples were collected from trial participants at day 0 and at day 28 after the second dose. To note about this clone: Its recognized antigen is unknown. No much larger clone exists at a distance of one base, and base qualities are not known.

V is clipped by 2 bases and J by 5 bases, and the sequence between their germline boundaries is 16 bases long. There are 15 amino acids in the CDR3, from cysteine to phenylalanine inclusive. Only the CDR3 region is kept as DNA, spanning 45 bases read in frame from base 1. In the germline V gene, CDR1 corresponds to MGHRA and CDR2 to YSYEKL. Sequenced material: peripheral blood, taken on day 0 of AZD1222 vaccination. This sequence was found in an adult in good health. This chain is built from TRBV4-1 and TRBJ2-7; 6 matching bases give a weak D call of TRBD1. The sequenced DNA is TGCGCCAGCAGCCAACCACGTACAGGGAGCCACGAGCAGTACTTC. This yields the protein CASSQPRTGSHEQYF.